This entry lists 18 T cell receptor beta chains sequenced from one sample in a study of shared clonotypes between healthy human individuals. Clones were sequenced by immunoSEQ multiplex PCR, and TCRdb holds only the in-frame ones, with some missing. The repertoire includes about 2 million clones, 95% of them detected once, and roughly 0.13% sits in the top ten. The sample was naive CD4+ T cells sorted from blood. The sample's subset: CD45RA+ positively selected. The origin of the receptors is a man aged 18 to 29 in good health.

This chain links TRBV11-2 with TRBJ2-1; D possibly uses TRBD1 or TRBD2 (6 bases each). Germline V lookup: CDR1 SGHAT, CDR2 FQNNGV. V was shortened by 1 base and J by 9 bases, with 16 bases between the two germline ends. The CDR3 totals 15 residues. The CDR3 region has the DNA TGTGCCAGCAGCTTAGTTCCGGGGGCGACGCCTGAGCAGTTCTTC. It codes for CASSLVPGATPEQFF.

As concerns this clone: The same CDR3 can be traced to other DNA sequences in this sample. The CDR3 sequence is CASSIAGGETQYF. The CDR3 coding sequence is TGTGCCAGTAGTATAGCAGGGGGGGAGACCCAGTACTTC. The V call is TRBV19, the J call TRBJ2-5; weak D call: TRBD1 (7 bases). The germline V gene has CDR1 LNHDA and CDR2 SQIVND (reference sequence). This CDR3 region has 13 residues. Trimming removed 1 base at V and 5 bases at J, with 8 bases between.

V and J are TRBV27 and TRBJ2-3; 9 bases agree with TRBD1. This CDR3 has 12 amino acids. With V trimmed by 5 bases and J by 8 bases, 2 bases remained unmatched. From germline, CDR1 is MNHEY and CDR2 SMNVEV (reference sequence). The CDR3 reads CASSTGQGTQYF. The CDR3 nucleotides are TGTGCCAGCAGTACGGGACAGGGTACGCAGTATTTT.

The chain has TRBV5-1 and TRBJ1-1, with a weak D call TRBD1 (5 bases). Germline values: CDR1 SGHRS, CDR2 YFSETQ. This CDR3 is 14 amino acids long. The V and J ends lost 0 bases and 4 bases respectively, with 10 bases between them. In DNA form, the CDR3 reads TGCGCCAGCAGCTTGGCAGGGATGAGCACTGAAGCTTTCTTT. Translating it yields CASSLAGMSTEAFF.

CDR3 amino acids: CASSLSSMGETQYF. CDR3 DNA: TGTGCCAGCAGCTTGTCAAGCATGGGGGAGACCCAGTACTTC. The chain uses TRBV5-4 and TRBJ2-5; no firm D call. Trimming stripped 1 base from V and 5 bases from J, with 12 bases between. CDR1 and CDR2 (germline): SGHNT, YYREEE (reference sequence). The CDR3 spans 14 residues.

The V call is TRBV7-2, the J call TRBJ2-5; TRBD2 is a possible D gene (7 bases). Trimming left V 5 bases short and J 1 base short, with 23 bases between. The germline V gene has CDR1 SGHTA and CDR2 FQGNSA. This CDR3 comprises 18 residues. The CDR3 coding sequence is TGTGCCAGCAGCCAACGCACAGGGCTAGCGGATACCCAAGAGACCCAGTACTTC. Residues: CASSQRTGLADTQETQYF.

This chain connects TRBV27 to TRBJ2-2, with 7 bases fitting TRBD1. This CDR3 is built from 16 residues. CDR1 and CDR2 from the germline V gene are MNHEY and SMNVEV (reference sequence). The V gene end was trimmed by 4 bases and the J gene end by 2 bases; junction bases not matched to a gene: 7. The CDR3 coding sequence is TGTGCCAGCAGTTCAGACAGGGCCCCTAACACCGGGGAGCTGTTTTTT. Encoded protein: CASSSDRAPNTGELFF.

This clone appeared a single time. The chain joins TRBV19 to TRBJ1-5; D is uncertain. The CDR3 consists of 15 residues. Germline-derived CDR1 and CDR2 are LNHDA and SQIVND (reference sequence). Trimming took off 4 bases at V and 3 bases at J, with 13 bases between the two ends. This chain's CDR3 is CASSTTWSDNQPQHF. The CDR3 DNA sequence: TGTGCCAGTAGTACAACGTGGAGCGACAATCAGCCCCAGCATTTT.

The gene calls are TRBV7-2 and TRBJ2-1; TRBD2 aligns across 14 bases. V was clipped by 4 bases and J by 9 bases; unmatched bases: 5. CDR1 is SGHTA, CDR2 FQGNSA, per germline. CDR3 length: 15 residues. CDR3 sequence: CASSSGTSGRREQFF. CDR3 in DNA: TGTGCCAGCAGCTCAGGGACTAGCGGGAGACGTGAGCAGTTCTTC. The complete variable domain, with remaining parts taken from reference TRBV7-2 and TRBJ2-1, reads GAGVSQSPSNKVTEKGKDVELRCDPISGHTALYWYRQSLGQGLEFLIYFQGNSAPDKSGLPSDRFSAERTGGSVSTLTIQRTQQEDSAVYLCASSSGTSGRREQFFGPGTRLTVL.

The chain is built from TRBV27 and TRBJ2-3; 9 bases line up with TRBD1. The CDR3 is 15 amino acids. The V gene's germline CDR1 is MNHEY and CDR2 SMNVEV (reference sequence). V was clipped by 8 bases and J by 4 bases; unmatched bases: 10. CDR3 nucleotide sequence: TGTGCCAGCGGTCTTGGACAGGGGCGGGCAGATACGCAGTATTTT. Its protein is CASGLGQGRADTQYF.

The chain has TRBV5-1 and TRBJ1-2; D might be TRBD1 (5 bases). With 4 bases removed from V and 8 bases from J, the gap between germline ends came to 12 bases. The CDR3 runs to 12 residues. The germline gives CDR1 SGHRS, CDR2 YFSETQ. CDR3 nucleotide sequence: TGCGCCAGCAGCCTAGGGGAGAGGGGCTACACCTTC. It codes for CASSLGERGYTF.

The rearrangement joins TRBV6-6 to TRBJ2-7; tentatively, D is TRBD1 (6 bases). The CDR3 loop spans 13 amino acids. The V and J ends lost 6 bases and 2 bases respectively, with 11 bases between them. Germline V CDR1 and CDR2: MNHNY, SVGAGI (reference sequence). The CDR3 loop reads CASRLDSPYEQYF. The CDR3 DNA is TGTGCCAGCAGACTGGACAGTCCCTACGAGCAGTACTTC.

The chain is built from TRBV5-1 and TRBJ2-4; no definite D call. CDR1 and CDR2 (germline): SGHRS, YFSETQ. This CDR3 is built from 12 residues. V lost 0 bases, J lost 11 bases, and 9 bases lay in between. This CDR3 is CASSLGREVQYF. CDR3 DNA: TGCGCCAGCAGCTTGGGGCGTGAGGTTCAGTACTTC.

This clone was observed once. This may be a read error, as it is one base from a much larger clone. This CDR3 is missing its conserved last phenylalanine or tryptophan, likely due to a read error. The genes are TRBV27 and TRBJ2-7; D possibly uses TRBD1 or TRBD2 (6 bases each). Germline V gene data show CDR1 as MNHEY and CDR2 as SMNVEV (reference sequence). The CDR3 spans 14 residues. V was shortened by 4 bases and J by 5 bases, with 15 bases between the two germline ends. CDR3 nucleotides: TGTGCCAGCAGTTCCCCGGGGGCCATCAACGAGCAGTACCTC. This encodes CASSSPGAINEQYL.

V gene TRBV9 combines with J gene TRBJ2-5; D assignment may be TRBD1 or TRBD2 (5 bases each). Germline V gives CDR1 SGDLS, CDR2 YYNGEE. The CDR3 has 14 residues. V dropped 1 base and J dropped 5 bases, with 12 bases sitting between them. The CDR3 region is CASSVSRGPETQYF. The CDR3 bases are TGTGCCAGCAGCGTATCCCGGGGCCCGGAGACCCAGTACTTC. The whole variable domain, filled in from reference TRBV9 and TRBJ2-5, reads DSGVTQTPKHLITATGQRVTLRCSPRSGDLSVYWYQQSLDQGLQFLIQYYNGEERAKGNILERFSAQQFPDLHSELNLSSLELGDSALYFCASSVSRGPETQYFGPGTRLLVL.

This chain uses TRBV5-4 with TRBJ2-1; possible D gene TRBD2, 6 bases. The germline V and J ends were trimmed by 5 bases and 7 bases, with 19 bases remaining between them. In germline, CDR1 is SGHNT, CDR2 YYREEE (reference sequence). There are 15 residues in the CDR3. The CDR3 is CASRPGGRAGNEQFF. The CDR3 DNA sequence: TGTGCCAGCAGACCCGGGGGAAGGGCCGGGAATGAGCAGTTCTTC.

V usage is TRBV2 and J usage is TRBJ2-1, with 7 bases lining up with TRBD2. The CDR3 spans 16 residues. Germline V gene lookup returns CDR1 SNHLY and CDR2 FYNNEI. Trimming cost V 1 base and J 7 bases; bases outside gene matches: 10. The CDR3 protein is CASSEGWLAVNNEQFF. The CDR3 nucleotides are TGTGCCAGCAGTGAAGGTTGGCTAGCGGTTAATAATGAGCAGTTCTTC.

The V and J genes are TRBV18 and TRBJ2-1; 7 bases map to TRBD2. The CDR3 sequence is 15 residues long. Germline V gives CDR1 KGHSH, CDR2 LQKENI. Trimming took 2 bases from V and 5 from J; bases not matched to a gene: 6. The CDR3 sequence: CASSPGQGGNNEQFF. The CDR3 DNA is TGTGCCAGCTCACCAGGGCAGGGAGGGAACAATGAGCAGTTCTTC.